A single sample is the source of the 2 T cell receptor beta chains below, sequenced in a study of blood T cell repertoires in COVID-19. Some clones are missing from TCRdb's copy, which holds only in-frame ones; the method was immunoSEQ multiplex PCR. The profile shows roughly 240,000 clones, 86% of them singletons. Sequenced: PBMCs or T cells enriched from blood (not recorded which). The receptor source for this set is a woman aged 45-65 years who had recovered from COVID-19.

This clone was counted only a few times. This rearrangement joins TRBV7-8 to TRBJ2-7; the match to TRBD1 covers 7 bases. The CDR3 has 15 residues. J lost 3 bases, V lost 1 base, and 6 bases had no gene match. Germline loops: CDR1 SGHVS, CDR2 FQNEAQ. Here the CDR3 reads CASSLELGQRYEQYF. CDR3 DNA sequence: TGTGCCAGCAGCTTAGAGTTGGGACAGCGCTACGAGCAGTACTTC.

The chain uses TRBV4-1 and TRBJ2-4; D is ambiguous. Trimming removed 3 bases from V and 0 bases from J, with 9 bases in between. The germline gives CDR1 MGHRA, CDR2 YSYEKL. The CDR3 spans 15 residues. CDR3 nucleotide sequence: TGCGCCAGCAGCCATACCGCGGTAGCCAAAAACATTCAGTACTTC. It specifies CASSHTAVAKNIQYF.